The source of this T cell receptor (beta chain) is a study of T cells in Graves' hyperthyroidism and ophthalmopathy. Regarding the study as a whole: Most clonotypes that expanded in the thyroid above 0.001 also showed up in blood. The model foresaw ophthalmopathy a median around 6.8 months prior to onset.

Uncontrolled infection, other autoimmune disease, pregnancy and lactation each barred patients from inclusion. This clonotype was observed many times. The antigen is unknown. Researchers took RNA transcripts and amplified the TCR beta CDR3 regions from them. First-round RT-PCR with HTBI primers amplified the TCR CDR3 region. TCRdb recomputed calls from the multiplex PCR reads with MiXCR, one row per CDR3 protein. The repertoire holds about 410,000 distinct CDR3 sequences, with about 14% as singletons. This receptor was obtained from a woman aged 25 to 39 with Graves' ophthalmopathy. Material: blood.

The CDR3 loop is CAWSLRFDGLNTEAFF. For the CDR3, the DNA is TGTGCCTGGAGTCTGAGGTTCGACGGATTGAACACTGAAGCTTTCTTT. V usage is TRBV30 and J usage is TRBJ1-1; no firm D call. In germline, CDR1 is GTSNPN, CDR2 SVGIG (reference sequence). The V end was cut by 2 bases, the J end by 0 bases, with 16 bases between. CDR3 length: 16 amino acids.